This T cell receptor beta chain was found in a study of T cell responses to AZD1222 COVID-19 vaccine. In the study overall: Pooled in the analysis were second doses at about 4 or about 12 weeks. Overall study results and limits: After the peak T cell response, and only then, were repertoires sampled. Across the whole spike, CD4 TCRs peaked at regions 160-218 and 743-854. Only a handful of AZD1222 recipients, several in all, had baseline seropositivity.

Concerning this clone itself: Antigen unknown.

V lost 3 bases and J lost 4, with 19 bases in between. The germline CDR1 and CDR2 sequences are MDHEN and SYDVKM. CDR3 size: 17 residues. Sequencing was performed with immunoSEQ multiplex PCR; in TCRdb, only in-frame clones are kept and a portion is missing. The sample gives 150,000 to 200,000 clones, 85% to 90% of which show up once; 1.5% to 2% is in the top ten. The chain recombines TRBV28 with TRBJ1-3; D ambiguous. This specimen consisted of peripheral blood, obtained on day 0 of AZD1222 vaccination. The sequence was obtained from an adult in good health. This chain's CDR3 is CASSFPGLSESGNTIYF. CDR3 DNA: TGTGCCAGCAGTTTTCCGGGCCTCTCCGAGTCAGGAAACACCATATATTTT. Filled out from reference TRBV28 and TRBJ1-3, the complete variable domain reads DVKVTQSSRYLVKRTGEKVFLECVQDMDHENMFWYRQDPGLGLRLIYFSYDVKMKEKGDIPEGYSVSREKKERFSLILESASTNQTSMYLCASSFPGLSESGNTIYFGEGSWLTVV.